The TCR beta chain described here comes from a study of beta chain features in type 1 diabetes. Study results and caveats: A pattern of fewer insertions and more deletions at VDJ junctions was seen in type 1 diabetes patients. Researchers cautioned that cDNA sequencing could over-represent cells with high TCR expression.

The whole isolated RNA underwent reverse transcription, so sequencing captured expressed TCRB transcripts. TCRdb keeps only in-frame clones here, not all; method: immunoSEQ multiplex PCR. The profile shows over 500,000 clones, about a sixth of them singletons. All sorted populations exceeded 95% purity. With regard to this clone: Its specificity is unknown.

The CDR3 runs to 13 residues. The V and J ends lost 5 bases and 6 bases respectively, with 11 bases between them. Germline V lookup: CDR1 LNHDA, CDR2 SQIVND (reference sequence). Sequences were obtained from naive CD4+ T cells from blood. This chain joins TRBV19 and TRBJ1-5; D is unresolved. This receptor was taken from a man younger than 35 in good health. CDR3: CASSPISIQPQHF. In DNA, the CDR3 is TGTGCCAGTAGTCCGATATCAATTCAGCCCCAGCATTTT.